This T cell receptor (beta chain) was sequenced during a study of blood T cell repertoires in COVID-19. The method was immunoSEQ multiplex PCR; TCRdb's version includes in-frame clones alone and lacks a portion of them. This sample yields about 200,000 clones, of which around 85% are seen a single time; approximately 0.97% belongs to the top ten. Seattle cases were enrolled at active infection and followed longitudinally. Looked up from germline, CDR1 is KGHDR and CDR2 is SFDVKD. Trimming shortened V by 5 bases and J by 4 bases, and 8 bases separated the two germline ends. The CDR3 contains 13 residues.

Sequenced material: peripheral blood. The chain employs TRBV24-1 and TRBJ2-1; possibly TRBD1 for D (5 bases). The TCR sequence derives from a man aged 55 to 70 with COVID-19, enrolled during active disease. CDR3 loop: CATSGGGYNEQFF. As DNA, the CDR3 is TGTGCCACCAGTGGGGGCGGATACAATGAGCAGTTCTTC.